Here is one TCR beta chain with its context. TCRdb reanalysed the 5' RACE reads using MiXCR and keeps one entry per CDR3 protein. The sample yields about 220,000 distinct CDR3 sequences, 25% to 30% seen once. These data originate in a study of CD8 T cells in ankylosing spondylitis. The V and J ends lost 2 bases and 0 bases respectively, with 15 bases between them. CDR1 is ENHRY, CDR2 SYGVKD, per germline. This CDR3 region has 17 residues. This clonotype originated in a male donor with ankylosing spondylitis or in good health (not recorded which). Sequenced: blood, either unsorted or a sorted T cell fraction (not recorded which). V gene TRBV10-3 combines with J gene TRBJ2-3, with D perhaps matching TRBD1 or TRBD2 (5 bases each). The CDR3 nucleotides are TGTGCCATCAGTGAGGGGGACGGACGTCCTAGCACAGATACGCAGTATTTT. Translation: CAISEGDGRPSTDTQYF.